This is a list of T cell receptor beta chains from one sample in a study of cytomegalovirus exposure and HLA in healthy donors. Using immunoSEQ multiplex PCR, the repertoire was profiled, and TCRdb retains in-frame clones only, with some absent. The sample includes fewer than 250,000 clones, 87% seen only once; the top ten take about 2%. The sample taken for sequencing was PBMCs. The receptors shown here come from a woman younger than 35 in good health and CMV-seropositive. Both conserved end residues are part of each CDR3. The D gene is left open where the match is weak. For some rows the clone size is stated as once, few or many, or as a class when expanded; others skip it.

D gene,clone size,V gene,J gene,CDR3 protein,CDR3 DNA
.,.,TRBV5-1,TRBJ1-1,CASSAGVNTEAFF,TGCGCCAGCAGCGCCGGAGTGAACACTGAAGCTTTCTTT
.,once,TRBV15,TRBJ2-1,CATSRDMVQSYNEQFF,TGTGCCACCAGCAGAGATATGGTACAGAGTTACAATGAGCAGTTCTTC
.,.,TRBV27,TRBJ1-4,CASSFTNTANEKLFF,TGTGCCAGCAGTTTTACGAATACGGCTAATGAAAAACTGTTTTTT
.,.,TRBV27,TRBJ1-2,CASSYKGGYTF,TGTGCCAGCAGTTATAAGGGGGGCTACACCTTC
TRBD1,.,TRBV5-6,TRBJ1-4,CASSARTGENEKLFF,TGTGCCAGCAGCGCACGGACAGGGGAAAATGAAAAACTGTTTTTT
TRBD1,once,TRBV7-3,TRBJ2-7,CASSLYSPMGQGDYEQYF,TGTGCCAGCAGCTTATATAGCCCCATGGGACAGGGCGACTACGAGCAGTACTTC
TRBD2,.,TRBV6-1,TRBJ2-1,CASSSTSGEQFF,TGTGCCAGCAGCTCCACTAGCGGTGAGCAGTTCTTC
TRBD1,.,TRBV18,TRBJ2-1,CASSPATGSNEQFF,TGTGCCAGCTCACCTGCGACAGGGTCGAATGAGCAGTTCTTC
.,.,TRBV5-1,TRBJ1-1,CASSLVPGTPNTEAFF,TGCGCCAGCAGCTTGGTTCCAGGGACACCGAACACTGAAGCTTTCTTT
TRBD2,.,TRBV4-1,TRBJ2-2,CASSQDIREGPNTGELFF,TGCGCCAGCAGCCAAGATATCCGGGAGGGCCCCAACACCGGGGAGCTGTTTTTT
TRBD1,.,TRBV19,TRBJ2-7,CASSNPTGGLYEQYF,TGTGCCAGTAGTAACCCGACAGGGGGGCTGTACGAGCAGTACTTC
.,.,TRBV19,TRBJ2-2,CASSMRGELFF,TGTGCCAGTAGTATGAGGGGGGAGCTGTTTTTT
TRBD2,.,TRBV4-2,TRBJ2-3,CASSVQTSRSTDTQYF,TGTGCCAGCAGCGTACAGACTAGCCGGAGCACAGATACGCAGTATTTT
.,.,TRBV6-6,TRBJ2-7,CASTSGRSSYEQYF,TGTGCCAGCACCAGCGGGCGGAGCTCCTACGAGCAGTACTTC